Listed here are 18 T cell receptor beta chains from one sample, sequenced in a study of blood T cell repertoires in COVID-19. Data came from immunoSEQ multiplex PCR; TCRdb stores just in-frame clones and leaves some out. The table has 300,000 to 400,000 clones, around 87% seen once. Sequencing used peripheral blood. These receptors all come from a woman aged 50 to 60 who had recovered from COVID-19.

The rearrangement joins TRBV27 to TRBJ2-7; D is unclear. The CDR3 loop spans 11 amino acids. Between the trimmed V and J ends, which lost 3 bases and 6 bases, there was a span of 6 bases. Per germline, CDR1 MNHEY and CDR2 SMNVEV (reference sequence). CDR3 sequence (DNA): TGTGCCAGCAGTTTGAGTGGCGAGCAGTACTTC. Translating gives CASSLSGEQYF.

V is TRBV5-1 and J is TRBJ1-2; 7 bases line up with TRBD1. With V trimmed by 5 bases and J by 4 bases, 8 bases remained unmatched. The CDR3 sequence is 14 residues long. The germline gives CDR1 SGHRS, CDR2 YFSETQ. The CDR3 nucleotides read TGCGCCAGCAGAAATGGACAGGAAATCTATGGCTACACCTTC. Residues: CASRNGQEIYGYTF.

This chain uses TRBV9 with TRBJ2-5; 9 bases map to TRBD2. Germline CDR1 reads SGDLS; CDR2 reads YYNGEE. This CDR3 spans 16 amino acids. Losses at the gene ends were 0 bases for V and 1 base for J; bases not matched to a gene: 4. In nucleotides, the CDR3 is TGTGCCAGCAGCGTAGCGGCGGGGGGGCTCCAAGAGACCCAGTACTTC. Protein: CASSVAAGGLQETQYF.

The gene calls are TRBV3-1 (or the pseudogene TRBV3-2) and TRBJ2-4; possible D gene TRBD1, 6 bases. CDR3 length: 15 amino acids. Germline loops: CDR1 LGHDT, CDR2 YNNKEL (reference sequence). Between the trimmed V and J ends, which lost 0 bases and 7 bases, there was a span of 13 bases. For the CDR3, the DNA is TGTGCCAGCAGCCAAGATCAAGGGGGAAAGAACATTCAGTACTTC. Translating it yields CASSQDQGGKNIQYF.

This clone came up once. V and J are TRBV2 and TRBJ1-2; D gene unclear. The V gene lost 8 bases and the J gene lost 3 bases, with 13 bases spanning the gap. The CDR3 is 13 amino acids. Germline-derived CDR1 and CDR2 are SNHLY and FYNNEI. DNA of the CDR3: TGTGCCAGCGAGGGATCTGGCTACTATGGCTACACCTTC. It codes for CASEGSGYYGYTF.

The chain joins TRBV30 to TRBJ2-1; D is perhaps TRBD2 (5 bases). Per the germline V gene, CDR1 is GTSNPN and CDR2 is SVGIG (reference sequence). Trimming removed 2 bases from V and 9 bases from J, with 14 bases in between. The CDR3 is 13 residues long. As DNA, the CDR3 is TGTGCCTGGAGTCCTGGGTTGAGCGGTGAGCAGTTCTTC. Its translation is CAWSPGLSGEQFF.

The rearrangement links TRBV5-1 to TRBJ2-7, with TRBD2 matching 12 bases. The CDR3 is 17 amino acids. V lost 5 bases and J lost 5; bases outside the gene matches: 14. Germline CDR1 reads SGHRS; CDR2 reads YFSETQ. The CDR3 nucleotides read TGCGCCAGCAGTTTGAGTGGACTAGCGGGGAGAGGGAACGAGCAGTACTTC. Amino acids: CASSLSGLAGRGNEQYF.

The V and J genes are TRBV2 and TRBJ2-1; possibly TRBD2 for D (5 bases). Germline V CDR1 and CDR2: SNHLY, FYNNEI. The length of the CDR3 is 14 residues. V was trimmed by 6 bases and J by 9 bases, leaving 18 bases between them. As DNA, the CDR3 is TGTGCCAGCAGAGACCGGGGTCTTGACGGTGAGCAGTTCTTC. As protein: CASRDRGLDGEQFF.

The rearrangement links TRBV27 to TRBJ2-7, with 7 bases aligning to TRBD1. V gave up 7 bases and J gave up 0 bases; unmatched junction bases: 6. CDR3 length: 14 amino acids. Germline V lookup: CDR1 MNHEY, CDR2 SMNVEV (reference sequence). The CDR3 region has the DNA TGTGCCAGCAAAGACAGGGCGTACTCCTACGAGCAGTACTTC. This codes for CASKDRAYSYEQYF.

The chain carries TRBV18 and TRBJ2-1; 10 bases line up with TRBD2. V dropped 1 base and J dropped 7; count of bases not matched to a gene: 10. The germline gives CDR1 KGHSH, CDR2 LQKENI. This CDR3 has 17 amino acids. CDR3 amino acids: CASSPQPGTSAINEQFF. The CDR3 nucleotides read TGTGCCAGCTCACCACAGCCCGGGACTAGCGCCATAAATGAGCAGTTCTTC.

This chain connects TRBV10-2 to TRBJ2-2; 9 positions match TRBD1. From germline, CDR1 is WSHSY and CDR2 SAAADI. The CDR3 covers 17 residues. V lost 2 bases and J lost 6; bases outside the gene matches: 10. The CDR3 region has the DNA TGCGCCAGCAGTGAGCCGAGGGACAGGGCAAACCCCGGGGAGCTGTTTTTT. It translates to CASSEPRDRANPGELFF.

The chain links TRBV7-2 to TRBJ2-7, with 9 bases lining up with TRBD2. After removal of 2 bases from V and 0 bases from J, the junction contained 11 bases not matched to a gene. Germline V gene data show CDR1 as SGHTA and CDR2 as FQGNSA. CDR3 length: 18 residues. CDR3 residues: CASSLKNLAGPFSYEQYF. The CDR3 bases are TGTGCCAGCAGCTTAAAAAACCTAGCGGGACCCTTCTCCTACGAGCAGTACTTC.

The chain is built from TRBV6-2 or TRBV6-3 and TRBJ2-7; 10 bases map to TRBD2. This CDR3 comprises 16 residues. Germline CDR1 is MNHEY and CDR2 is SVGEGT. Losses at the gene ends were 0 bases for V and 7 bases for J; bases not matched to a gene: 9. The CDR3 reads CASSYSPSGSSKEQYF. CDR3 coding DNA: TGTGCCAGCAGTTACTCGCCTAGCGGGAGCTCGAAAGAGCAGTACTTC.

The J gene is TRBJ2-3, the V gene TRBV5-1; D not resolved. Germline V lookup: CDR1 SGHRS, CDR2 YFSETQ. V shed 4 bases and J shed 2 bases, with 8 bases lying between them. The CDR3 length is 13 residues. CDR3 bases: TGCGCCAGCAGCGAGCTTCTCACAGATACGCAGTATTTT. Its protein is CASSELLTDTQYF.

In this sample, this clone turned up once. V is TRBV6-5 and J is TRBJ1-5; unclear D gene. The CDR3 runs 12 residues. The germline V gene has CDR1 MNHEY and CDR2 SVGAGI. V was pared by 10 bases and J by 5 bases, with 12 bases between. The CDR3 spells CATGQRDQPQHF. CDR3 nucleotides: TGTGCCACGGGTCAGCGGGATCAGCCCCAGCATTTT.

The J gene is TRBJ1-5, the V gene TRBV20-1, with D unresolved. This CDR3 has 14 residues. Germline-derived CDR1 and CDR2 are DFQATT and SNEGSKA (reference sequence). Trimming removed 3 bases from V and 0 bases from J, with 9 bases in between. CDR3 protein: CSASGGNSNQPQHF. The CDR3 coding sequence is TGCAGTGCTAGTGGCGGGAATAGCAATCAGCCCCAGCATTTT.

The chain employs TRBV28 and TRBJ2-1; 7 bases agree with TRBD2. Unmatched junction bases numbered 6, after V lost 3 bases and J lost 4 bases. The CDR3 has 15 residues. CDR1 is MDHEN, CDR2 SYDVKM, per germline. Written as DNA, the CDR3 is TGTGCCAGCAGTTTGCAGCTAGCGGCTTACAATGAGCAGTTCTTC. Translation gives CASSLQLAAYNEQFF.

Only a few counts were recorded for this clone. This rearrangement joins TRBV28 to TRBJ1-2; TRBD1 is a possible D gene (5 bases). This CDR3 contains 16 residues. V was pared by 3 bases and J by 8 bases, with 22 bases between. The germline gives CDR1 MDHEN, CDR2 SYDVKM. The CDR3 region has the DNA TGTGCCAGCAGTTTGGACCCGAGGGGCAGGGAGGGAGGCTACACCTTC. Encoded protein: CASSLDPRGREGGYTF.